Listed here is a single T cell receptor (beta chain). Antigen: not known. The sample comes from a study of shared clonotypes between healthy human individuals. CDR1 is LNHDA and CDR2 is SQIVND in the germline V gene (reference sequence). Trimming removed 5 bases at V and 0 bases at J, with 14 bases between. The length of the CDR3 is 16 residues. Findings of the study overall: Generally, naive subsets came out with larger estimated richness than memory subsets. Researchers sampled blood only, noting tissue repertoires likely differ.

Genomic DNA per cell subset filled all wells of several immunoSEQ plates. Measured with immunoSEQ multiplex PCR; TCRdb has only the in-frame clones, and not every one. The data show 500,000 to 550,000 clones, about 96% seen once. Sequencing was performed on naive CD4+ T cells sorted from blood. Subset indicated: CD45RA+ positively selected. This clonotype originated in a woman aged 25 to 39 in good health. The chain couples TRBV19 to TRBJ2-1, with D perhaps matching TRBD2 (6 bases). CDR3 loop: CASSSQRARSYNEQFF. DNA for the CDR3: TGTGCCAGTAGTTCACAGCGGGCCCGCTCCTACAATGAGCAGTTCTTC.